The rows below give T cell receptor beta chains drawn from one sample of a study of vaccination and CD4 T cells after COVID-19. One entry per CDR3 protein results from TCRdb running MiXCR on the PCR reads. The profile shows roughly 20,000 distinct CDR3 sequences, about three fifths of them singletons. Sequencing used CD4+ T cells from blood, obtained after SARS-CoV-2 vaccination. All receptors come from a human donor who had recovered from COVID-19. Both conserved end residues are part of each CDR3. D genes are given only for firm matches. Clone size is stated in some rows and not others, as once, few, many or a class when expanded.

-,TRBJ2-3,-,TRBV20-1,TGCAGTGCTAGTCCCGGACACAACACAGATACGCAGTATTTT,CSASPGHNTDTQYF
-,TRBJ2-7,-,TRBV6-1,TGTGCCAGCACCCGAAGGGGGGGCGTCTCCTACGAGCAGTACTTC,CASTRRGGVSYEQYF
-,TRBJ2-7,-,TRBV6-2/TRBV6-3,TGTGCCAGCACTCCCGCCCCGGCGGGCTACGAGCAGTACTTC,CASTPAPAGYEQYF
-,TRBJ2-5,few,TRBV27,TGTGCCAGCAGTTTAGGCGGTTTATTACAAGAGACCCAGTACTTC,CASSLGGLLQETQYF
-,TRBJ2-5,-,TRBV20-1,TGCAGTGCGCAACAGGACAGCCAAGAGACCCAGTACTTC,CSAQQDSQETQYF
-,TRBJ2-5,few,TRBV20-1,TGCAGTGTTACAGAGTACGCGGAGACCCAGTACTTC,CSVTEYAETQYF
-,TRBJ2-1,once,TRBV20-1,TGCAGTGCTAGAAAGTCGGGAGTCGACTACAATGAGCAGTTCTTC,CSARKSGVDYNEQFF
-,TRBJ2-5,-,TRBV30,TGTGCCTGGAGGAGGGGGGGCTGGAGAGAGACCCAGTACTTC,CAWRRGGWRETQYF
-,TRBJ2-7,few,TRBV15,TGTGCCACCAGCAGAGACATTGTACGCGAGCAGTACTTC,CATSRDIVREQYF
TRBD1,TRBJ1-2,once,TRBV20-1,TGCAGTGCTAGGAAGACAGGGATCCAAAACTATGGCTACACCTTC,CSARKTGIQNYGYTF
TRBD1,TRBJ1-2,once,TRBV7-9,TGTGCCAGCAGCGCGGGACAGGGGGCGCATGGCTACACCTTC,CASSAGQGAHGYTF
TRBD2,TRBJ2-7,-,TRBV20-1,TGCAGTGCTAGCCATAGCGGGAGGTCCGGAGAGCAGTACTTC,CSASHSGRSGEQYF
TRBD1,TRBJ2-5,-,TRBV12-3/TRBV12-4,TGTGCCAGCAGAAAAGGGACAGCTTTCCAAGAGACCCAGTACTTC,CASRKGTAFQETQYF
TRBD2,TRBJ2-5,-,TRBV7-9,TGTGCCAGCAACTCAGCGGGAGGGGGTCAAGAGACCCAGTACTTC,CASNSAGGGQETQYF
-,TRBJ2-7,few,TRBV27,TGTGCCAGCAGTTACAGACAGCACTACGAGCAGTACTTC,CASSYRQHYEQYF
TRBD1,TRBJ1-6,few,TRBV7-2,TGTGCCAGCAGCTCTGAATTGGCCGGGACAGCAAATTCACCCCTCCACTTT,CASSSELAGTANSPLHF
-,TRBJ2-2,-,TRBV7-9,TGTGCCAGCAGCTCGGGACAGAACACCGGGGAGCTGTTTTTT,CASSSGQNTGELFF
TRBD1,TRBJ1-2,-,TRBV2,TGTGCCAGCAGGTCGGGACAGGGATATTATGGCTACACCTTC,CASRSGQGYYGYTF
-,TRBJ1-2,-,TRBV6-1,TGTGCCAGCAATCCCGGTGAGGGGAACTATGGCTACACCTTC,CASNPGEGNYGYTF
TRBD1,TRBJ2-3,-,TRBV7-3,TGTGCCAGCAGCCCAAGGGACAGAAAGAGCACAGATACGCAGTATTTT,CASSPRDRKSTDTQYF
-,TRBJ1-5,-,TRBV7-7,TGTGCTAGCAGACCGGGCATCTCTCAGCCCCAGCATTTT,CASRPGISQPQHF
-,TRBJ1-1,-,TRBV7-3,TGTGCCAGCAGCTTGGGGGGTGGGAACACTGAAGCTTTCTTT,CASSLGGGNTEAFF
-,TRBJ1-5,-,TRBV19,TGTGCCAGTAGTATCCTCGGACAGTCAGATCAGCCCCAGCATTTT,CASSILGQSDQPQHF
-,TRBJ2-2,-,TRBV10-3,TGTGCCATCAGTGAGTCGAGTGGGGACACCGGGGAGCTGTTTTTT,CAISESSGDTGELFF
TRBD2,TRBJ2-1,-,TRBV20-1,TGCAGTGCTTCACGTAGCGGGAGAGGCGATGAGCAGTTCTTC,CSASRSGRGDEQFF
TRBD2,TRBJ2-3,once,TRBV20-1,TGCAGTGCGAGAAGCGGGAGTACAGATACGCAGTATTTT,CSARSGSTDTQYF